The clone carrying this T cell receptor beta chain was seen a handful of times. Antigen: not known. The data are from a study of response to subunit inactivated influenza vaccine. The study, taken as a whole, reports: Authors suggested each seasonal flu vaccination may recruit only limited numbers of new T cells.

The trim removed 3 bases at V and 1 base at J, leaving 4 bases unmatched. Germline-derived CDR1 and CDR2 are MGHDK and SYGVNS. The CDR3 contains 15 residues. TCRdb called the RT-PCR reads again in MiXCR, with one record for every CDR3 protein. Altogether roughly 570,000 distinct CDR3 sequences are present, 11% to 15% being singletons, with the ten largest covering more than 9.5%. The receptor was derived from a man in his forties or fifties who received an inactivated influenza vaccine. The sequencing used PBMCs from blood, collected approximately 12 days after vaccination. The chain couples TRBV25-1 to TRBJ2-5; 8 nucleotides align to TRBD1. CDR3 DNA: TGTGCCAGCAGTGACGGAACAGGGGGCCAAGAGACCCAGTACTTC. The encoded protein is CASSDGTGGQETQYF.